Below are 20 T cell receptor beta chains sequenced from a single sample in a study of regulatory T cells in long-lasting Graves disease. Time point of the sample: persistent/refractory GD, antithyroid drugs over 5 years with positive TRAb. RNA isolated from PBMCs was used to make the TCR library. Arm-PCR with iRepertoire HTBI primers amplified the CDR3 regions for these TCR beta libraries. A single record per CDR3 protein comes from TCRdb applying MiXCR to the multiplex PCR reads. The data contain 400,000 to 500,000 distinct CDR3 sequences, about a fifth of them singletons. Sequenced here: peripheral blood mononuclear cells (PBMCs), sampled when the disease was refractory, from a patient treated with antithyroid drugs. These TCRs come from a female donor with Graves disease.

At least ten counts were recorded for this clonotype. The rearrangement joins TRBV2 to TRBJ1-1, with TRBD1 matching over 11 bases. The germline gives CDR1 SNHLY, CDR2 FYNNEI. This CDR3 has 14 amino acids. The J segment lost 7 bases and the V segment lost 6 bases, leaving 7 bases of the junction unmatched. CDR3 bases: TGTGCCAGCAGAGCGGACAGGGGGCTAAATGAAGCTTTCTTT. Translated, it gives CASRADRGLNEAFF.

Many counts were recorded for this clonotype. The V and J genes are TRBV28 and TRBJ1-1; D not certain. This CDR3 region has 15 residues. V was pared by 2 bases and J by 1 base, with 11 bases between. Germline values: CDR1 MDHEN, CDR2 SYDVKM. The CDR3, as DNA: TGTGCCAGCAGTTTAGGCGGCAGGCGGAACACTGAAGCTTTCTTT. Protein: CASSLGGRRNTEAFF. Full variable domain (outside the CDR3, taken from reference TRBV28 and TRBJ1-1): DVKVTQSSRYLVKRTGEKVFLECVQDMDHENMFWYRQDPGLGLRLIYFSYDVKMKEKGDIPEGYSVSREKKERFSLILESASTNQTSMYLCASSLGGRRNTEAFFGQGTRLTVV.

This clonotype has at least ten counts. The chain recombines TRBV12-3 or TRBV12-4 with TRBJ1-6, with TRBD1 as a possible D gene (5 bases). Trimming removed 3 bases from V and 10 bases from J, with 13 bases in between. The CDR3 sequence is 14 residues long. For the CDR3, the DNA is TGTGCCAGCAGTTTTAAAACAGCAGGGTCACCCCTCCACTTT. This gives the protein CASSFKTAGSPLHF.

As to this clonotype: The germline gene is not matched at one end of the junction; a read error may be the cause. This chain joins TRBV28 and TRBJ1-4, with D hard to call. The CDR3 runs 14 residues. Germline V lookup: CDR1 MDHEN, CDR2 SYDVKM. CDR3 protein: CASSHSGYNEKLFF. Here the CDR3 DNA reads TGCGCCAGCAGCCACTCGGGGTATAATGAAAAACTGTTTTTT.

The genes are TRBV18 and TRBJ1-4; D uncertain. Per the germline V gene, CDR1 is KGHSH and CDR2 is LQKENI. V lost 5 bases and J lost 5, with 15 bases in between. The CDR3 contains 15 residues. The CDR3: CASSIFGSLNEKLFF. The CDR3, as DNA: TGTGCCAGCTCAATCTTTGGCAGCTTAAATGAAAAACTGTTTTTT. The variable domain in full, with the rest retrieved from reference TRBV18 and TRBJ1-4, is NAGVMQNPRHLVRRRGQEARLRCSPMKGHSHVYWYRQLPEEGLKFMVYLQKENIIDESGMPKERFSAEFPKEGPSILRIQQVVRGDSAAYFCASSIFGSLNEKLFFGSGTQLSVL.

This clonotype appeared a few times. The rearrangement joins TRBV7-9 to TRBJ2-5, with no clear D. The V end was cut by 5 bases, the J end by 0 bases, with 10 bases between. Per germline, CDR1 SEHNR and CDR2 FQNEAQ (reference sequence). The CDR3 runs to 14 residues. CDR3 sequence: CASSGRKYQETQYF. In nucleotides, the CDR3 is TGTGCCAGCAGCGGGCGGAAGTACCAAGAGACCCAGTACTTC.

The V and J genes are TRBV6-2 or TRBV6-3 and TRBJ2-7; D gene ambiguous. The CDR3 extends over 12 amino acids. V was cut by 7 bases and J by 2 bases, with 9 bases left in between. The germline V gene encodes CDR1 MNHEY and CDR2 SVGEGT. The CDR3 sequence: CASTDSPYEQYF. CDR3 nucleotide sequence: TGTGCCAGCACCGACTCACCCTACGAGCAGTACTTC.

Worth noting for this clonotype: Its ends do not fully match the called genes, so a read error is possible. The rearrangement links TRBV28 to TRBJ2-7; 8 bases map to TRBD1. The CDR3 length is 11 residues. Germline V CDR1 and CDR2: MDHEN, SYDVKM. The chain's CDR3 is CVSRAQGEEYF. The CDR3 nucleotides are TGTGTCAGCAGGGCACAGGGGGAGGAGTACTTC. Full variable domain (outside the CDR3, taken from reference TRBV28 and TRBJ2-7): DVKVTQSSRYLVKRTGEKVFLECVQDMDHENMFWYRQDPGLGLRLIYFSYDVKMKEKGDIPEGYSVSREKKERFSLILESASTNQTSMYLCVSRAQGEEYFGPGTRLTVT.

The sample holds many counts of this clonotype. V usage is TRBV28 and J usage is TRBJ2-7; 7 bases fit TRBD2. The V gene end was trimmed by 8 bases and the J gene end by 1 base; junction bases not matched to a gene: 11. Germline CDR1 reads MDHEN; CDR2 reads SYDVKM. CDR3 size: 15 residues. CDR3 residues: CASHTGGGQSYEQYF. The DNA of the CDR3 is TGTGCCAGCCACACGGGGGGAGGGCAGTCCTACGAGCAGTACTTC.

This clonotype was counted a few times. The genes are TRBV29-1 and TRBJ1-4; D unresolved. This CDR3 contains 12 residues. The ends were cut back, 4 bases at V and 8 bases at J, with 11 bases in the middle. CDR1 SQVTM and CDR2 ANQGSEA come from the germline V gene. The CDR3 coding sequence is TGCAGCGTTGCTTCGGAAGGCGAAAAACTGTTTTTT. Protein sequence: CSVASEGEKLFF.

The chain has TRBV25-1 and TRBJ2-7; the D gene could be TRBD1 or TRBD2 (5 bases each). This CDR3 comprises 15 residues. Germline CDR1 and CDR2: MGHDK and SYGVNS. V lost 5 bases and J 2 bases, leaving 16 bases between the germline ends. CDR3 nucleotides: TGTGCCAGCAGTTCCCCCGGGACCCTTGCCTACGAGCAGTACTTC. Protein: CASSSPGTLAYEQYF.

This clonotype was seen at least ten times. The V and J genes are TRBV2 and TRBJ1-2; TRBD1 agrees at 7 bases. After removal of 4 bases from V and 5 bases from J, the junction contained 7 bases not matched to a gene. This CDR3 is 14 amino acids long. Looked up from germline, CDR1 is SNHLY and CDR2 is FYNNEI. The CDR3 reads CASSGDSEWYGYTF. The DNA for the CDR3 is TGTGCCAGCAGTGGGGACAGTGAATGGTATGGCTACACCTTC.

Notes on this clonotype: The conserved phenylalanine or tryptophan normally closing the CDR3 is absent here, so this likely arose from a read error. The V gene is TRBV5-8, the J gene TRBJ2-5, with D unresolved. Trimming cost V 0 bases and J 1 base, with 7 bases left between them. Per germline, CDR1 SGHTS and CDR2 YDEGEE. The CDR3 totals 14 residues. The CDR3, as DNA: TGTGCCAGCAGCTTGGAGCGACTCCAAGAGACCCAGTACCTC. It translates to CASSLERLQETQYL.

This clonotype was observed at least ten times. The chain uses TRBV3-1 and TRBJ1-5; no reliable D call. The V end lost 6 bases, the J end lost 2 bases, and 14 bases lay between the germline ends. This CDR3 contains 15 residues. Germline lookup yields CDR1 LGHDT and CDR2 YNNKEL (reference sequence). The chain's CDR3 is CASSRSPSGNQPQHF. As DNA, the CDR3 is TGTGCCAGCAGTCGATCCCCGAGTGGCAATCAGCCCCAGCATTTT. Full variable domain (remainder filled in from reference TRBV3-1 and TRBJ1-5): DTAVSQTPKYLVTQMGNDKSIKCEQNLGHDTMYWYKQDSKKFLKIMFSYNNKELIINETVPNRFSPKSPDKAHLNLHINSLELGDSAVYFCASSRSPSGNQPQHFGDGTRLSIL.

This clonotype came up many times. The chain recombines TRBV6-1 with TRBJ2-7; D is undetermined. This CDR3 spans 13 amino acids. Germline V gives CDR1 MNHNS, CDR2 SASEGT. V was clipped by 5 bases and J by 6 bases, with 14 bases between them. CDR3 sequence: CASSPGRVVEQYF. The CDR3 nucleotides are TGTGCCAGCAGTCCGGGCAGAGTGGTCGAGCAGTACTTC.

This clonotype was observed many times. The chain joins TRBV5-1 to TRBJ1-2; a possible D gene is TRBD1 (5 bases). With 0 bases removed from V and 4 bases from J, the gap between germline ends came to 10 bases. Germline-derived CDR1 and CDR2 are SGHRS and YFSETQ. The CDR3 runs 14 residues. The CDR3 is CASSLDAGTYGYTF. CDR3 nucleotide sequence: TGCGCCAGCAGCTTGGATGCAGGGACCTATGGCTACACCTTC.

This clonotype was recorded at least ten times. V is TRBV24-1 and J is TRBJ2-2; D gene uncertain. Trimming left V 0 bases short and J 5 bases short, with 6 bases between. This CDR3 contains 14 residues. Per the germline V gene, CDR1 is KGHDR and CDR2 is SFDVKD. The DNA for the CDR3 is TGTGCCACCAGTGATTTGCCGAGGACCGGGGAGCTGTTTTTT. Encoded protein: CATSDLPRTGELFF.

This clonotype came up many times. The rearrangement joins TRBV11-3 to TRBJ2-5; D remains unclear. The CDR3 spans 15 residues. CDR1 is SGHNT and CDR2 is YENEEA in the germline V gene. The V end was cut by 3 bases, the J end by 2 bases, with 13 bases between. The CDR3 loop reads CASSFGVTQQETQYF. The CDR3 DNA reads as TGTGCCAGCAGCTTTGGGGTTACACAACAAGAGACCCAGTACTTC.

The sample holds many counts of this clonotype. The rearrangement joins TRBV2 to TRBJ1-1, with D uncertain. The CDR3 is 11 residues long. Per germline, CDR1 SNHLY and CDR2 FYNNEI. The germline V and J ends were trimmed by 6 bases and 7 bases, with 9 bases remaining between them. The CDR3, as DNA: TGTGCCAGCAGCCGGGGAGTTGAAGCTTTCTTT. Translated: CASSRGVEAFF.

The chain uses TRBV27 and TRBJ2-1; D may correspond to TRBD1 or TRBD2 (5 bases each). The germline V gene has CDR1 MNHEY and CDR2 SMNVEV (reference sequence). The CDR3 runs 12 residues. V was pared by 5 bases and J by 9 bases, with 11 bases between. In nucleotides, the CDR3 is TGTGCCAGCAGTGAAGAGGGGATTGAGCAGTTCTTC. It codes for CASSEEGIEQFF.